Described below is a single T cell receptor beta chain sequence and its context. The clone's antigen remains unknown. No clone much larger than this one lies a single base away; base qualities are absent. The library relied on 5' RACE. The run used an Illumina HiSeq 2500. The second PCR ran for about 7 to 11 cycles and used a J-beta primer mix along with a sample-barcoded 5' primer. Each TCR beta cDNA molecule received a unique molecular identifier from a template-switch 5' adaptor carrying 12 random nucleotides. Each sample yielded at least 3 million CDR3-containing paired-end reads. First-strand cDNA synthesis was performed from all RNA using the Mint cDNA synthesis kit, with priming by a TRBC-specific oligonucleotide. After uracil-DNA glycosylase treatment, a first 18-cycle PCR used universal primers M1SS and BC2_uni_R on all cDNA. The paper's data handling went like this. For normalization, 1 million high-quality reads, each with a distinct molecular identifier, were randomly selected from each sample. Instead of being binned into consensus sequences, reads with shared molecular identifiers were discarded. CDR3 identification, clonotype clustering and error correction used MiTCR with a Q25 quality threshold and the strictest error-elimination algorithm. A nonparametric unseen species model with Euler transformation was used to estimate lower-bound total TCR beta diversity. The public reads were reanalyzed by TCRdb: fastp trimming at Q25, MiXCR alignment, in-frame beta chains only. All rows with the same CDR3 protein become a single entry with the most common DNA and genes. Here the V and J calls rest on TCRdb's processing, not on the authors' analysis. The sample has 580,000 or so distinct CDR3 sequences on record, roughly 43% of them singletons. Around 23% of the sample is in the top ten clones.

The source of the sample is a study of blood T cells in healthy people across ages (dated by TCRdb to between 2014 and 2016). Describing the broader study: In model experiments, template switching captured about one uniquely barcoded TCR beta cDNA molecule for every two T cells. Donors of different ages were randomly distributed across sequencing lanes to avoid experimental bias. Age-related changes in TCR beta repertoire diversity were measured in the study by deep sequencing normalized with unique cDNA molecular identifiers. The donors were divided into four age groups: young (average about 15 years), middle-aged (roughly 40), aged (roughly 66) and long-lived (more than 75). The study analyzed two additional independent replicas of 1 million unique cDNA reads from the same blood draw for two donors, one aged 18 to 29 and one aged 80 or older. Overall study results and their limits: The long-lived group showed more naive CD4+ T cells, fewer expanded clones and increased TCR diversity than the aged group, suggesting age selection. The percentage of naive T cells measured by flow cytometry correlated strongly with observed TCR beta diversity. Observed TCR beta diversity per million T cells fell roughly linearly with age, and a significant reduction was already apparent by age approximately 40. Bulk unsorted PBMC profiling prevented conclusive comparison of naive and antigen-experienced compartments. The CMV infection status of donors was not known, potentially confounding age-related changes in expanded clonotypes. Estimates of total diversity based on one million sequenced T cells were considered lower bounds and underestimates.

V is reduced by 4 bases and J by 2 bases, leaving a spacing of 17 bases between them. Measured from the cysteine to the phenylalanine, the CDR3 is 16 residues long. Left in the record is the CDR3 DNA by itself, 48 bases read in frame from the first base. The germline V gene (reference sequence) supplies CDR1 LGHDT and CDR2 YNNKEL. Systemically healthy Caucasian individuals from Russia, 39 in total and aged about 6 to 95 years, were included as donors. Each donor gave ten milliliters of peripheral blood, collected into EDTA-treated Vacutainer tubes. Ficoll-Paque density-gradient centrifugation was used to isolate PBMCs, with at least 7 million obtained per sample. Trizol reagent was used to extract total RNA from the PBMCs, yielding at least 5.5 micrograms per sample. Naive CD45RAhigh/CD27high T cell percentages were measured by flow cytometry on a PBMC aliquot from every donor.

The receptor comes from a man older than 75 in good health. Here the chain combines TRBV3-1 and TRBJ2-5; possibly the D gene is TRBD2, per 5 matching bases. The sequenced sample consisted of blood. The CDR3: CASSPILNSVQETQYF. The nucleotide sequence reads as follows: TGTGCCAGCAGCCCGATATTGAATAGCGTTCAAGAGACCCAGTACTTC.